A single sample is the source of the 30 T cell receptor beta chains below, sequenced in a study of monozygotic twins with inflammatory bowel disease (dated by TCRdb to between 2018 and 2020). Library preparation employed 5' RACE. TCRdb records Illumina HiSeq 2500 as the sequencer. After the reads were reprocessed by TCRdb, one entry was made per CDR3 protein sequence, with no DNA. The table for this sample records roughly 200,000 distinct CDR3 sequences. Approximately 1.5% of the sample rests with the top ten. Material for sequencing was blood. The receptors here all came from a human donor with ulcerative colitis or Crohn's disease, or a healthy co-twin of an affected twin (not recorded which).

The CDR3 region is CASSSKYQPQHF. The V call is TRBV5-1, the J call TRBJ1-5. The V gene's germline CDR1 is SGHRS and CDR2 YFSETQ. The CDR3 runs to 12 residues.

V gene TRBV11-2 combines with J gene TRBJ1-5; TCRdb designates TRBD1, a call that cannot be tested without DNA. The CDR3 spans 15 residues. Germline CDR1 is SGHAT and CDR2 is FQNNGV. This CDR3 is CASNPRGEGYQPQHF.

This chain connects TRBV18 to TRBJ1-1; the D call from TCRdb, TRBD1, cannot be confirmed without DNA. CDR1 is KGHSH, CDR2 LQKENI, per germline. This CDR3 region has 16 residues. This CDR3 reads CASSPRGQGLNTEAFF.

The CDR3 is CASSPPDGIFVYF. The chain uses TRBV14 and TRBJ2-4; TCRdb's D call of TRBD1 is untestable without DNA. CDR3 size: 13 residues. Germline assignment: CDR1 SGHDN and CDR2 FVKESK.

The CDR3 sequence: CSVGGGNQPQHF. The chain has TRBV29-1 and TRBJ1-5. Germline values: CDR1 SQVTM, CDR2 ANQGSEA. This CDR3 is built from 12 residues.

V usage is TRBV28 and J usage is TRBJ1-4; TCRdb reports TRBD1, a call that lacks DNA to check it against. The CDR3 is made up of 14 amino acids. Looked up from germline, CDR1 is MDHEN and CDR2 is SYDVKM. The CDR3 region is CASGDSTIREKLFF. The full variable domain, rest sourced from reference TRBV28 and TRBJ1-4, is DVKVTQSSRYLVKRTGEKVFLECVQDMDHENMFWYRQDPGLGLRLIYFSYDVKMKEKGDIPEGYSVSREKKERFSLILESASTNQTSMYLCASGDSTIREKLFFGSGTQLSVL.

The gene calls are TRBV20-1 and TRBJ1-5; no DNA is available, so the TRBD1 call from TCRdb remains unchecked. There are 15 residues in the CDR3. Germline CDR1 and CDR2: DFQATT and SNEGSKA (reference sequence). This CDR3 is CSARHGTRGNQPQHF.

This chain connects TRBV9 to TRBJ2-7; TCRdb's D call of TRBD1 is untestable without DNA. Germline-derived CDR1 and CDR2 are SGDLS and YYNGEE. The CDR3 loop spans 17 amino acids. The CDR3 protein is CASSYNRDTPNSYEQYF.

The J gene is TRBJ2-1, the V gene TRBV5-1; TCRdb's D gene call, TRBD2, goes unchecked for lack of DNA. Germline V gene lookup returns CDR1 SGHRS and CDR2 YFSETQ. The CDR3 is 17 residues long. The CDR3 region is CASSPNPPGTTYNEQFF.

The gene calls are TRBV5-1 and TRBJ2-1. CDR3 length equals 13 residues. The V gene's germline CDR1 is SGHRS and CDR2 YFSETQ. The CDR3 loop is CASRSRSDDEQFF.

The rearrangement joins TRBV7-9 to TRBJ2-3. The germline gives CDR1 SEHNR, CDR2 FQNEAQ (reference sequence). This CDR3 is 14 amino acids long. CDR3 protein: CASRWKTSTDTQYF. Full variable domain (rest looked up from reference TRBV7-9 and TRBJ2-3): DTGVSQNPRHKITKRGQNVTFRCDPISEHNRLYWYRQTLGQGPEFLTYFQNEAQLEKSRLLSDRFSAERPKGSFSTLEIQRTEQGDSAMYLCASRWKTSTDTQYFGPGTRLTVL.

This chain joins TRBV4-2 and TRBJ2-5; as DNA is missing, the TRBD1 call by TCRdb cannot be tested. Germline CDR1 LGHNA, CDR2 YNFKEQ. The CDR3 is 17 residues long. The CDR3 sequence: CASSQFLSGGAQETQYF.

The chain has TRBV6-2 or TRBV6-3 and TRBJ2-3; lacking DNA, the TRBD1 call made by TCRdb goes unchecked. Per the germline V gene, CDR1 is MNHEY and CDR2 is SVGEGT. The CDR3 loop spans 16 amino acids. The CDR3: CASSYSWAVRTDTQYF.

The chain is built from TRBV5-1 and TRBJ2-5; TCRdb picks TRBD1, but there is no DNA to check that call. Germline V lookup: CDR1 SGHRS, CDR2 YFSETQ. CDR3 length equals 14 residues. The CDR3 here is CASSGGYRQETQYF.

This rearrangement joins TRBV20-1 to TRBJ2-7. The CDR3 extends over 11 amino acids. Germline V gene lookup returns CDR1 DFQATT and CDR2 SNEGSKA (reference sequence). The CDR3 protein is CSAPDLREQYF.

The gene calls are TRBV7-9 and TRBJ2-5; TCRdb calls TRBD1, which cannot be checked without DNA. In germline, CDR1 is SEHNR, CDR2 FQNEAQ (reference sequence). This CDR3 has 14 residues. CDR3 loop: CASSFSGNQETQYF.

V and J are TRBV7-2 and TRBJ2-5; TCRdb lists TRBD1, though no DNA is available to test this call. The CDR3 runs to 15 residues. Per the germline V gene, CDR1 is SGHTA and CDR2 is FQGNSA. Here the CDR3 reads CASSYTGTGQETQYF.

The V call is TRBV18, the J call TRBJ1-1; there is no DNA to check the TCRdb D call of TRBD1. The germline V gene encodes CDR1 KGHSH and CDR2 LQKENI. The CDR3 totals 15 residues. Here the CDR3 reads CASSLIRVEGTEAFF.

V is TRBV11-2 and J is TRBJ2-3; TCRdb's D gene call, TRBD1, goes unchecked for lack of DNA. The CDR3 has 20 residues. CDR1 and CDR2 from the germline V gene are SGHAT and FQNNGV. CDR3 amino acids: CASSLELSVYQAGAQDTQYF.

The chain combines TRBV4-2 with TRBJ2-1. The length of the CDR3 is 13 residues. The V gene's germline CDR1 is LGHNA and CDR2 YNFKEQ. The CDR3 loop reads CASSPEFRGEQFF.

J is TRBJ2-3 and V is TRBV7-2; TCRdb lists TRBD2, though no DNA is available to test this call. The V gene's germline CDR1 is SGHTA and CDR2 FQGNSA. The CDR3 totals 21 residues. The CDR3 region is CASSLASGLAGTSVSTDTQYF.

CDR3 sequence reads: CASSYSSRGTMWHF. This rearrangement joins TRBV6-5 to TRBJ1-5; the TRBD1 assignment by TCRdb is unverifiable without DNA. CDR1 and CDR2 (germline): MNHEY, SVGAGI. The CDR3 length is 14 residues.

This chain connects TRBV5-1 to TRBJ2-3; TCRdb designates TRBD2, a call that cannot be tested without DNA. The CDR3 length is 16 residues. Germline V gene data show CDR1 as SGHRS and CDR2 as YFSETQ. CDR3 amino acids: CASNSGTSGLTDTQYF.

The rearrangement joins TRBV5-1 to TRBJ2-7; there is no DNA to check the TCRdb D call of TRBD2. Germline values: CDR1 SGHRS, CDR2 YFSETQ. This CDR3 has 14 residues. This chain's CDR3 is CASSFNQGGYEQYF. Full variable domain (missing parts from reference TRBV5-1 and TRBJ2-7): KAGVTQTPRYLIKTRGQQVTLSCSPISGHRSVSWYQQTPGQGLQFLFEYFSETQRNKGNFPGRFSGRQFSNSRSEMNVSTLELGDSALYLCASSFNQGGYEQYFGPGTRLTVT.

The chain couples TRBV20-1 to TRBJ2-2; TCRdb returns TRBD1, unconfirmable since there is no DNA. CDR1 is DFQATT, CDR2 SNEGSKA, per germline (reference sequence). This CDR3 comprises 14 residues. CDR3 sequence reads: CSAIDTGGTGELFF.

The chain is built from TRBV14 and TRBJ2-2; the D gene TCRdb calls, TRBD2, cannot be checked with no DNA. Germline CDR1 and CDR2: SGHDN and FVKESK. The CDR3 contains 19 residues. Here the CDR3 reads CASSQDNRLPLENTGELFF.

The genes are TRBV7-6 and TRBJ2-2; TCRdb calls TRBD1, which cannot be checked without DNA. CDR1 and CDR2 from the germline V gene are SGHVS and FNYEAQ. The CDR3 is 14 amino acids. The CDR3 here is CASSEYREVGELFF.

The V and J genes are TRBV6-1 and TRBJ2-3. The germline CDR1 and CDR2 sequences are MNHNS and SASEGT. This CDR3 region has 11 residues. CDR3 sequence reads: CASSEEDTQYF.

The J gene is TRBJ1-1, the V gene TRBV5-1. CDR3 length: 15 amino acids. Germline V gene lookup returns CDR1 SGHRS and CDR2 YFSETQ. This CDR3 is CASSTAQGLSTEAFF. Looking up the rest from reference TRBV5-1 and TRBJ1-1 gives the full variable domain: KAGVTQTPRYLIKTRGQQVTLSCSPISGHRSVSWYQQTPGQGLQFLFEYFSETQRNKGNFPGRFSGRQFSNSRSEMNVSTLELGDSALYLCASSTAQGLSTEAFFGQGTRLTVV.

This chain links TRBV5-1 with TRBJ2-2. From germline, CDR1 is SGHRS and CDR2 YFSETQ. The CDR3 sequence is 11 residues long. This CDR3 reads CASRDPGELFF.